This T cell receptor (beta chain) was identified in a study of blood T cell repertoires in COVID-19. Study-level background: The analysed material was cDNA or gDNA that came from T cells, B-cell-depleted T cells, or PBMCs.

Sequencing used immunoSEQ multiplex PCR; TCRdb keeps in-frame clones, though not all of them. This sample has 150,000 to 200,000 clones, with just under 85% found just once. After removal of 4 bases from V and 4 bases from J, the junction contained 5 bases not matched to a gene. The CDR3 is made up of 15 amino acids. Germline V gene sequence: CDR1 KGHSH, CDR2 LQKENI. This TCR derives from a woman older than 75 with acute or convalescent COVID-19. The sample consisted of peripheral blood. V is TRBV18 and J is TRBJ2-3, with 10 nucleotides matching TRBD2. This CDR3 is CASSQVAGGSDTQYF. CDR3 DNA sequence: TGTGCCAGCTCACAAGTAGCGGGAGGCTCAGATACGCAGTATTTT.